This T cell receptor (beta chain) was captured in a study of chemoradiotherapy in HPV16-positive cancers (dated by TCRdb to 2021 to 2024). Broadly, across the study: Functional T-cell assays on cells from a couple of HPV16-positive patients defined candidate HPV-specific T-cell clones and common TCR motifs. The study asked whether T-cell immunity to the HPV oncoproteins E6 and E7 changes during chemoradiotherapy and whether this immunity affects survival. The candidate HPV-specific TCRs and motifs were then tracked in TCR repertoires from under 100 patients with HPV-related cancers. The study at large found these results: Expansion of candidate HPV-specific clones and E7-related TCR motifs was observed in the tumor microenvironment during treatment, whereas no such expansion was observed for non-HPV-specific T cells. The survival association was reported for HPV16-positive patients, and the functional definition of HPV-specific T cells was derived from only a couple of HPV16-positive patients. In HPV16-positive patients, expansion of HPV-responsive T cells during chemoradiotherapy was associated with improved recurrence-free survival.

Repertoires were sampled repeatedly over the course of chemoradiotherapy so that clonal expansion in the tumor microenvironment could be followed. As regards this clone: The antigen it recognizes is unknown. Within one base of it there is no much larger clone, and no base qualities were kept.

The CDR3, from cysteine to phenylalanine, totals 14 residues. Solely the CDR3 DNA is kept, with 42 bases framed from the first base. Taken from the germline V gene, the CDR1 and CDR2 loops are SGHRS and YFSETQ. Between the V and J ends, shortened by 3 bases and 8 bases respectively, the junction contains 15 bases. The method was the immunoSEQ multiplex PCR assay. TCRdb's version of the immuneACCESS table is confined to in-frame rearrangements and falls short of the full clone set. An unresolved V gene accounts for under half of the shortfall where checked; the remainder is of unknown origin. For this sample there are 9,500 to 12,000 clones; approximately 90% appear just once. Clones ranked in the top ten supply less than 2% of the sample.

The rearranged segments are TRBV5-1 and TRBJ2-1; no confident D gene assignment can be made. The sequence derives from a human donor with HPV-associated anogenital cancer. The input for sequencing was blood, taken from a patient who underwent chemoradiotherapy. The DNA sequence reads TGCGCCAGCAGCTCCAACCCGAACAATTATGAGCAGTTCTTC. This gives the protein CASSSNPNNYEQFF. When the CDR3 is completed using the reference TRBV5-1 and TRBJ2-1 genes on either side, the full variable domain is KAGVTQTPRYLIKTRGQQVTLSCSPISGHRSVSWYQQTPGQGLQFLFEYFSETQRNKGNFPGRFSGRQFSNSRSEMNVSTLELGDSALYLCASSSNPNNYEQFFGPGTRLTVL.